These 15 T cell receptor beta chains were all obtained from the same sample, sequenced in a study of blood T cell repertoires in COVID-19. The repertoire was sequenced with immunoSEQ multiplex PCR; TCRdb's copy has only in-frame clones and lacks some. Altogether over 65,000 clones are present, roughly 79% being singletons, with the ten largest covering approximately 44%. Sequencing used peripheral blood. Receptors originate from an elderly man with acute or convalescent COVID-19.

This clone was observed a handful of times. V gene TRBV28 combines with J gene TRBJ1-5; 10 bases are shared with TRBD1. Germline CDR1 is MDHEN and CDR2 is SYDVKM. V shed 4 bases, J shed 6 bases, and the junction held 6 bases outside the gene matches. The CDR3 consists of 15 residues. CDR3 nucleotides: TGTGCCAGCAGTTCCGGGACAGGGGTAGGTCAGCCCCAGCATTTT. Its protein is CASSSGTGVGQPQHF.

The chain combines TRBV19 with TRBJ2-2; TRBD2 matches at 10 bases. CDR3 length: 15 amino acids. The V and J ends lost 7 bases and 6 bases, in that order; junction bases with no gene match: 8. CDR1 is LNHDA, CDR2 SQIVND, per germline (reference sequence). The CDR3 sequence is CASTRLAGVAGELFF. Written as DNA, the CDR3 is TGTGCCAGTACCCGGCTAGCGGGAGTCGCCGGGGAGCTGTTTTTT.

This chain connects TRBV28 to TRBJ2-1, with 7 bases lining up with TRBD2. The CDR3 totals 16 residues. The germline CDR1 and CDR2 sequences are MDHEN and SYDVKM. Unmatched junction bases numbered 6, after V lost 1 base and J lost 3 bases. The CDR3: CASSLYQGGDYNEQFF. DNA of the CDR3: TGTGCCAGCAGTTTATACCAGGGAGGGGACTACAATGAGCAGTTCTTC. Full variable domain (outside the CDR3, taken from reference TRBV28 and TRBJ2-1): DVKVTQSSRYLVKRTGEKVFLECVQDMDHENMFWYRQDPGLGLRLIYFSYDVKMKEKGDIPEGYSVSREKKERFSLILESASTNQTSMYLCASSLYQGGDYNEQFFGPGTRLTVL.

V is TRBV19 and J is TRBJ1-5, with TRBD1 identical over 7 bases. CDR3 length equals 14 residues. J was trimmed by 1 base and V by 8 bases; bases with no gene match: 5. CDR1 and CDR2 from the germline V gene are LNHDA and SQIVND (reference sequence). The CDR3 here is CASGDRRSNQPQHF. DNA for the CDR3: TGTGCCAGTGGGGACAGAAGGAGCAATCAGCCCCAGCATTTT.

This clone appeared once. This rearrangement joins TRBV4-3 to TRBJ2-3, with a weak D call TRBD1 (6 bases). V was shortened by 1 base and J by 4 bases, with 15 bases between the two germline ends. CDR3 length equals 16 residues. Per the germline V gene, CDR1 is LGHNA and CDR2 is YSLEER. CDR3 coding DNA: TGCGCCAGCAGCCAAGGGGGCAGGGGCCGTTCAGATACGCAGTATTTT. Protein product: CASSQGGRGRSDTQYF.

As concerns this clone: This sample includes further DNA sequences coding for the same CDR3. This chain links TRBV18 with TRBJ1-5; TRBD1 agrees at 11 bases. Losses at the gene ends were 2 bases for V and 4 bases for J; bases not matched to a gene: 1. The germline V gene encodes CDR1 KGHSH and CDR2 LQKENI. This CDR3 spans 15 amino acids. CDR3 coding DNA: TGTGCCAGCTCACCAGGGACAGGGGGGAATCAGCCCCAGCATTTT. It is translated as CASSPGTGGNQPQHF.

V and J are TRBV7-9 and TRBJ1-1; D is unclear. Germline assignment: CDR1 SEHNR and CDR2 FQNEAQ (reference sequence). The CDR3 consists of 13 residues. Between the trimmed V and J ends, which lost 5 bases and 4 bases, there was a span of 11 bases. As DNA, the CDR3 is TGTGCCAGCAGCCGTAATCCGGGCACTGAAGCTTTCTTT. It specifies CASSRNPGTEAFF.

The V and J genes are TRBV5-5 and TRBJ1-5; no clear D gene. The CDR3 has 14 residues. CDR1 SGHKS and CDR2 YYEKEE come from the germline V gene (reference sequence). The germline V and J ends were trimmed by 1 base and 1 base, with 6 bases remaining between them. Here the CDR3 reads CASSLSHSNQPQHF. The CDR3 nucleotides read TGTGCCAGCAGCTTGTCACACAGCAATCAGCCCCAGCATTTT.

The chain employs TRBV11-3 and TRBJ1-1; no clear D gene. The CDR3 is 13 amino acids. V lost 1 base, J lost 0 bases, and 3 bases lay in between. Germline lookup yields CDR1 SGHNT and CDR2 YENEEA. The CDR3 sequence is CASSLGVNTEAFF. The CDR3 bases are TGTGCCAGCAGCTTAGGAGTGAACACTGAAGCTTTCTTT.

The chain joins TRBV28 to TRBJ1-5; no firm D call. V was clipped by 3 bases and J by 1 base, with 13 bases between them. The germline gives CDR1 MDHEN, CDR2 SYDVKM. The CDR3 extends over 16 amino acids. CDR3 DNA sequence: TGTGCCAGCAGTTTCTCCTCGGAGGGAAGCAATCAGCCCCAGCATTTT. Translating it yields CASSFSSEGSNQPQHF. Full variable domain (missing parts from reference TRBV28 and TRBJ1-5): DVKVTQSSRYLVKRTGEKVFLECVQDMDHENMFWYRQDPGLGLRLIYFSYDVKMKEKGDIPEGYSVSREKKERFSLILESASTNQTSMYLCASSFSSEGSNQPQHFGDGTRLSIL.

The V gene is TRBV7-3, the J gene TRBJ2-3; 14 bases agree with TRBD2. Unmatched junction bases numbered 4, after V lost 4 bases and J lost 4 bases. The CDR3 runs to 16 residues. CDR1 is SGHTA and CDR2 is FQGTGA in the germline V gene. Here the CDR3 reads CASSSTSGRGPDTQYF. The CDR3, as DNA: TGTGCCAGCAGCTCGACTAGCGGGAGGGGGCCAGATACGCAGTATTTT.

CDR3 amino acids: CASSPRTGGSSGYTF. Here the CDR3 DNA reads TGTGCCAGCAGCCCCCGGACAGGGGGCAGCAGCGGCTACACCTTC. V gene TRBV7-9 combines with J gene TRBJ1-2; 11 bases line up with TRBD1. The CDR3 has 15 residues. J was trimmed by 8 bases and V by 5 bases; bases with no gene match: 10. CDR1 SEHNR and CDR2 FQNEAQ come from the germline V gene (reference sequence).

This rearrangement joins TRBV28 to TRBJ2-2; D perhaps matches TRBD2 (5 bases). Trimming removed 4 bases at V and 6 bases at J, with 12 bases between. Germline lookup yields CDR1 MDHEN and CDR2 SYDVKM. The CDR3 covers 14 residues. CDR3 DNA: TGTGCCAGCAGTTGGCGAAGGGAGCCCGGGGAGCTGTTTTTT. Translating it yields CASSWRREPGELFF.

V and J are TRBV3-1 (or the pseudogene TRBV3-2) and TRBJ1-5; 8 positions match TRBD1. V trimming: 4 bases; J trimming: 7 bases; junction bases outside the gene matches: 6. Germline V gene lookup returns CDR1 LGHDT and CDR2 YNNKEL (reference sequence). The CDR3 loop spans 14 amino acids. The CDR3 DNA follows: TGTGCCAGCAGCCCGCAGGGGGCAGACCAGCCCCAGCATTTT. It is translated as CASSPQGADQPQHF.

The V call is TRBV11-2, the J call TRBJ1-2, with 8 bases identical to TRBD1. This CDR3 has 15 residues. V trimming: 0 bases; J trimming: 4 bases; junction bases outside the gene matches: 4. CDR1 is SGHAT and CDR2 is FQNNGV in the germline V gene. CDR3 nucleotide sequence: TGTGCCAGCAGCTTAGAGGGGGGACAGGCCTATGGCTACACCTTC. Its protein product is CASSLEGGQAYGYTF.